These 24 T cell receptor beta chains were all obtained from the same sample, sequenced in a study of brain T cells in children with intractable seizures. Libraries were prepared by immunoSEQ multiplex PCR; TCRdb keeps only in-frame clonotypes and omits some of them. The top ten clones hold 5% to 7.5% of a sample with approximately 23,000 clones, 94% of them seen once. Sequences were derived from peripheral blood, sampled at surgery. These receptors all come from a boy aged 5-17 years with focal cortical dysplasia and intractable seizures.

V and J are TRBV14 and TRBJ2-1; possibly TRBD2 for D (6 bases). Trimming stripped 2 bases from V and 1 base from J, with 15 bases between. This CDR3 has 17 amino acids. The germline V gene has CDR1 SGHDN and CDR2 FVKESK. The CDR3, as DNA: TGTGCCAGCAGCCAAAGGGCGACGGGAGTGTCCTACAATGAGCAGTTCTTC. Its protein is CASSQRATGVSYNEQFF.

The chain links TRBV4-1 to TRBJ1-1; D remains unclear. Germline CDR1 MGHRA, CDR2 YSYEKL. V was pared by 1 base and J by 2 bases, with 11 bases between. The CDR3 spans 15 residues. CDR3 loop: CASSQGPWGNTEAFF. The DNA for the CDR3 is TGCGCCAGCAGCCAAGGACCCTGGGGTAACACTGAAGCTTTCTTT.

The genes are TRBV4-1 and TRBJ2-7, with D maybe TRBD2 (6 bases). Germline values: CDR1 MGHRA, CDR2 YSYEKL. CDR3 length: 15 residues. V lost 1 base, J lost 2 bases, and 12 bases lay in between. Here the CDR3 reads CASSQGWAGTYEQYV. CDR3 DNA sequence: TGCGCCAGCAGCCAAGGATGGGCGGGAACCTACGAGCAGTACGTC.

This clone has just one count. The chain is built from TRBV7-9 and TRBJ1-1; 8 nucleotides line up with TRBD1. CDR3 size: 14 residues. Trimming took 3 bases from V and 7 from J; bases not matched to a gene: 7. Germline assignment: CDR1 SEHNR and CDR2 FQNEAQ (reference sequence). The CDR3 loop is CASSFWTGTVEAFF. The CDR3 DNA follows: TGTGCCAGCAGCTTTTGGACAGGGACTGTTGAAGCTTTCTTT.

This rearrangement joins TRBV21-1 to TRBJ2-5; the table assigns TRBD1, which was not confirmed against the DNA. TRBV21-1 is annotated as a pseudogene. The CDR3 extends over 16 amino acids. CDR3: CASSKPRQGLWETQYF. For the CDR3, the DNA is TGTGCCAGCAGCAAACCCCGGCAGGGCCTATGGGAGACCCAGTACTTC.

This sequence joins TRBV2 and TRBJ2-1; possibly TRBD1 for D (6 bases). The V end was cut by 8 bases, the J end by 7 bases, with 18 bases between. CDR3 length: 14 residues. Looked up from germline, CDR1 is SNHLY and CDR2 is FYNNEI. The CDR3 DNA is TGTGCCAGCTACGAGGTTCAGGGGAAGAATGAGCAGTTCTTC. Protein: CASYEVQGKNEQFF.

The gene calls are TRBV6-5 and TRBJ2-3, with TRBD1 matching over 11 bases. The length of the CDR3 is 15 residues. The ends lost 6 bases at V and 2 bases at J; junction bases unmatched: 4. Germline V gene data show CDR1 as MNHEY and CDR2 as SVGAGI. The CDR3 DNA reads as TGTGCCAGCAGCGCGGACAGGGGGCCCACAGATACGCAGTATTTT. Protein: CASSADRGPTDTQYF.

CDR3 sequence (DNA): TGCAGCGCCCCACCGGGACAGTCTAACTATGGCTACACCTTC. Its translation is CSAPPGQSNYGYTF. The rearrangement joins TRBV29-1 to TRBJ1-2; 7 positions agree with TRBD1. The V segment lost 7 bases and the J segment 0 bases; nucleotides outside the gene matches: 8. This CDR3 is built from 14 residues. CDR1 is SQVTM, CDR2 ANQGSEA, per germline.

The rearrangement uses TRBV4-1 and TRBJ2-7; D is unresolved. Germline lookup yields CDR1 MGHRA and CDR2 YSYEKL. Trimming cost V 4 bases and J 1 base, with 11 bases left between them. The CDR3 extends over 14 amino acids. The DNA of the CDR3 is TGCGCCAGCAGCCGAGAGACGGGTTCCTACGAGCAGTACGTC. Protein sequence: CASSRETGSYEQYV.

DNA of the CDR3: TGTGCCAGCAGTCCAAAAGGGGACTGGGCCGGGGAGCTGTTTTTT. It translates to CASSPKGDWAGELFF. This chain joins TRBV6-4 and TRBJ2-2, with TRBD2 as a possible D gene (6 bases). V lost 5 bases and J lost 6, with 16 bases in between. Germline V CDR1 and CDR2: MRHNA, SNTAGT. The length of the CDR3 is 15 residues.

V is TRBV10-1 and J is TRBJ2-3; 8 bases fit TRBD2. Germline values: CDR1 WNHNN, CDR2 SYGVQD (reference sequence). V lost 7 bases and J lost 4; bases outside the gene matches: 7. The CDR3 consists of 14 residues. In DNA, the CDR3 is TGCGCCAGCAATAGCGGGAAAGAGTCAGATACGCAGTATTTT. Its translation is CASNSGKESDTQYF.

The rearrangement links TRBV19 to TRBJ1-5, with D possibly matching TRBD1 (5 bases). Germline values: CDR1 LNHDA, CDR2 SQIVND (reference sequence). V lost 3 bases to trimming and J lost 0 bases, with 12 bases between them. CDR3 size: 16 residues. The CDR3 spells CASSMEQEYSNQPQHF. CDR3 DNA sequence: TGTGCCAGTAGTATGGAACAGGAGTATAGCAATCAGCCCCAGCATTTT.

V usage is TRBV5-1 and J usage is TRBJ1-1; a possible D gene is TRBD1 (5 bases). The CDR3 sequence is 14 residues long. Trimming pared 4 bases from V and 7 bases from J, leaving 17 bases between. Germline V CDR1 and CDR2: SGHRS, YFSETQ. CDR3 sequence: CASSPRDAGGEAFF. In nucleotides, the CDR3 is TGCGCCAGCAGCCCGCGGGACGCCGGAGGTGAAGCTTTCTTT.

For the CDR3, the DNA is TGCGCCAGCAGCCAAGACGCGGCTGACTATGGCTACACCTTC. This translates into CASSQDAADYGYTF. This chain connects TRBV4-1 to TRBJ1-2; D gene uncertain. The CDR3 covers 14 residues. V was pared by 0 bases and J by 3 bases, with 8 bases between. CDR1 and CDR2 from the germline V gene are MGHRA and YSYEKL.

The gene calls are TRBV28 and TRBJ1-2, with 7 bases matching TRBD1. The CDR3 is 13 residues long. Germline CDR1 MDHEN, CDR2 SYDVKM. Losses at the gene ends were 6 bases for V and 4 bases for J; bases not matched to a gene: 5. The CDR3 loop is CASRDRAGYGYTF. The CDR3 nucleotides read TGTGCCAGCAGAGACAGGGCTGGCTATGGCTACACCTTC.

V is TRBV7-8 and J is TRBJ2-3, with TRBD1 identical over 9 bases. Germline CDR1 is SGHVS and CDR2 is FQNEAQ. V lost 0 bases to trimming and J lost 14 bases; unmatched junction nucleotides: 9. The CDR3 runs to 14 residues. CDR3 region: CASSLALGDRALYF. The DNA of the CDR3 is TGTGCCAGCAGCTTAGCGCTAGGGGACAGGGCTTTGTATTTT.

The V and J genes are TRBV2 and TRBJ2-3; 8 positions agree with TRBD1. Unmatched junction bases numbered 8, after V lost 7 bases and J lost 8 bases. Looked up from germline, CDR1 is SNHLY and CDR2 is FYNNEI. The length of the CDR3 is 13 residues. CDR3 DNA: TGTGCCAGCACTGGACAGGGTTTGAGTACGCAGTATTTT. It encodes CASTGQGLSTQYF.

This clone was detected only a few times. This sequence joins TRBV6-1 and TRBJ1-1, with a weak D call TRBD1 (6 bases). CDR1 and CDR2 from the germline V gene are MNHNS and SASEGT. This CDR3 is 14 amino acids long. With 3 bases removed from V and 1 base from J, the gap between germline ends came to 9 bases. This CDR3 reads CASSEGAGNTEAFF. The DNA of the CDR3 is TGTGCCAGCAGTGAGGGGGCCGGGAACACTGAAGCTTTCTTT.

The gene calls are TRBV7-8 and TRBJ2-1; perhaps TRBD1 as D (7 bases). With 5 bases removed from V and 1 base from J, the gap between germline ends came to 12 bases. The CDR3 loop spans 15 amino acids. Germline values: CDR1 SGHVS, CDR2 FQNEAQ. The CDR3 sequence is CASSGGTASYNEQFF. Written as DNA, the CDR3 is TGTGCCAGCAGCGGAGGGACAGCATCCTACAATGAGCAGTTCTTC.

This sequence joins TRBV6-2 or TRBV6-3 and TRBJ2-2; D call uncertain. Per the germline V gene, CDR1 is MNHEY and CDR2 is SVGEGT. The CDR3 consists of 14 residues. The ends were cut back, 6 bases at V and 1 base at J, with 9 bases in the middle. The CDR3 coding sequence is TGTGCCAGCAGCTCACACATGAACACCGGGGAGCTGTTTTTT. It encodes CASSSHMNTGELFF.

This chain links TRBV27 with TRBJ2-3; 7 bases are shared with TRBD2. The junction had 18 bases not matched to a gene; V was cut back by 5 bases and J by 10 bases. From germline, CDR1 is MNHEY and CDR2 SMNVEV (reference sequence). This CDR3 spans 16 amino acids. Here the CDR3 reads CASSPAAAGRRIPQYF. The CDR3 DNA follows: TGTGCCAGCAGTCCCGCAGCAGCGGGAAGACGGATACCGCAGTATTTT.

This clone was seen only a few times. The chain uses TRBV15 and TRBJ2-6, with 8 bases fitting TRBD2. Germline CDR1 is LNHNV and CDR2 is YYDKDF (reference sequence). J was trimmed by 3 bases and V by 2 bases; bases with no gene match: 3. The CDR3 spans 16 residues. CDR3 sequence reads: CATSRSGGHGANVLTF. CDR3 DNA sequence: TGTGCCACCAGCAGATCGGGGGGGCATGGGGCCAACGTCCTGACTTTC.

The chain recombines TRBV4-1 with TRBJ2-2, with 14 nucleotides matching TRBD2. In germline, CDR1 is MGHRA, CDR2 YSYEKL. This CDR3 is 15 amino acids long. The ends lost 4 bases at V and 7 bases at J; junction bases unmatched: 2. Here the CDR3 reads CASSLGTSGSGELFF. The DNA of the CDR3 is TGCGCCAGCAGCCTCGGGACTAGCGGGAGCGGGGAGCTGTTTTTT.

J is TRBJ2-4 and V is TRBV4-1, with 7 bases that match TRBD1. Germline V gene lookup returns CDR1 MGHRA and CDR2 YSYEKL. V trimming: 6 bases; J trimming: 3 bases; junction bases outside the gene matches: 8. There are 15 residues in the CDR3. As DNA, the CDR3 is TGCGCCAGCAGTCAACAGGGGAGTAGCAAAAACATTCAGTACTTC. Encoded protein: CASSQQGSSKNIQYF.